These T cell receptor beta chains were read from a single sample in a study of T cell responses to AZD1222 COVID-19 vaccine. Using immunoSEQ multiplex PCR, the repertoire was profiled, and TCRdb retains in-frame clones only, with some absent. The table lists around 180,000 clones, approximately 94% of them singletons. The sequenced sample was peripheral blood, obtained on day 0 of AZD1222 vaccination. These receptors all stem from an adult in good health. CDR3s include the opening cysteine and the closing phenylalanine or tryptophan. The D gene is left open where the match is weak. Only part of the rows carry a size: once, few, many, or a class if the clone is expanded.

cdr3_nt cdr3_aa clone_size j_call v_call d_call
TGTGCCAGCAGCCAAGGCGCATTTAGACTAGCGGGAGACTTCTACGAGCAGTACTTC CASSQGAFRLAGDFYEQYF NA TRBJ2-7 TRBV4-2 TRBD2
TGTGCCAGCAGTGAAGTTCTTGGCGGGAGTACCTACAATGAGCAGTTCTTC CASSEVLGGSTYNEQFF NA TRBJ2-1 TRBV6-1 TRBD2
TGTGCCAGCTGGGGGGGACAGGGTAGCAATCAGCCCCAGCATTTT CASWGGQGSNQPQHF NA TRBJ1-5 TRBV2 TRBD1
TGCGCCAGCAGCCAACCTGGACAGGTCCACGAGCAGTACTTC CASSQPGQVHEQYF NA TRBJ2-7 TRBV4-1 TRBD1
TGTGCCAGCTCTCCTCCTCTCTTCGGTGGTGGCTACACCTTC CASSPPLFGGGYTF NA TRBJ1-2 TRBV25-1 NA
TGTGCCAGCAGCTCCACAGGGGGTCAGCCCCAGCATTTT CASSSTGGQPQHF NA TRBJ1-5 TRBV7-8 TRBD1
TGTGCCAGCAGCTTAGAGGGGCCTCATAATTCACCCCTCCACTTT CASSLEGPHNSPLHF once TRBJ1-6 TRBV7-9 NA
TGTGCCAGCAGTTACGGGGCTAGCGGGGTCACAGATACGCAGTATTTT CASSYGASGVTDTQYF NA TRBJ2-3 TRBV6-2/TRBV6-3 TRBD2
TGTGCCAGCAGCCATAAGATAGGACAGGGGTACACTGAAGCTTTCTTT CASSHKIGQGYTEAFF once TRBJ1-1 TRBV7-6 TRBD1
TGTGCCAGCAGTGAGTCTCCCAACTATGGCTACACCTTC CASSESPNYGYTF NA TRBJ1-2 TRBV2 NA
TGTGCCAGTAGTATCGGGGCCCAAATGAACACTGAAGCTTTCTTT CASSIGAQMNTEAFF NA TRBJ1-1 TRBV19 NA
TGTGCCAGCAGGTCCGGGACCCCGGCTCTGAACACTGAAGCTTTCTTT CASRSGTPALNTEAFF NA TRBJ1-1 TRBV5-8 NA
TGTGCCAGCACCGGGACTAGCGGGAGTGTCACAGATACGCAGTATTTT CASTGTSGSVTDTQYF NA TRBJ2-3 TRBV9 TRBD2
TGTGCCAGCAGCCCCGGGGGGCTAGCGGGATCTAACACCGGGGAGCTGTTTTTT CASSPGGLAGSNTGELFF NA TRBJ2-2 TRBV6-4 TRBD2
TGTGCCACCAGTGGGGGAGGGGAGACCCAGTACTTC CATSGGGETQYF once TRBJ2-5 TRBV24-1 TRBD2
TGTGCCAGCAGCCTCCCCGGGACCGAATACAATGAGCAGTTCTTC CASSLPGTEYNEQFF once TRBJ2-1 TRBV7-9 NA
TGTGCCAGCAGTTACCTCCAAGGACCCCTCCACTTT CASSYLQGPLHF NA TRBJ1-6 TRBV28 NA
TGCGCCAGCAGCTTAGACAGGGGACTAGCGGGCAATGAGCAGTTCTTC CASSLDRGLAGNEQFF NA TRBJ2-1 TRBV5-1 TRBD2
TGCAGCGTTGAACTTCAGGGAGGAGGGTATGGCTACACCTTC CSVELQGGGYGYTF NA TRBJ1-2 TRBV29-1 NA
TGTGCCAGCAGTTTGGGGACAGGGTCTTACAATGAGCAGTTCTTC CASSLGTGSYNEQFF NA TRBJ2-1 TRBV27 TRBD1